This TCR beta chain was recovered during a study of T cells expressing NK-cell markers. Study observations and caveats: Also leading the CD3+CD56-NKG2C+ fraction in a few donors were these clonotypes.

The CDR3 has 16 amino acids. For this clonotype: Its antigen is currently unknown.

TCRdb reprocessed the 5' RACE reads and keeps a single row for each CDR3 protein, giving no DNA. This repertoire comprises about 460,000 distinct CDR3 sequences; its ten largest clones make up under 1.5%. Sequenced sample: blood T cells: a sorted CD56 or NKG2C T cell subset, CD4+ or CD8+ T cells, or bulk PBMC T cells (not recorded which). The receptor was isolated from a woman aged 50 to 60 in good health. The chain recombines TRBV12-3 or TRBV12-4 with TRBJ2-3; TCRdb's D call of TRBD1 is untestable without DNA. CDR3 protein: CASSLNKGAVADTQYF.